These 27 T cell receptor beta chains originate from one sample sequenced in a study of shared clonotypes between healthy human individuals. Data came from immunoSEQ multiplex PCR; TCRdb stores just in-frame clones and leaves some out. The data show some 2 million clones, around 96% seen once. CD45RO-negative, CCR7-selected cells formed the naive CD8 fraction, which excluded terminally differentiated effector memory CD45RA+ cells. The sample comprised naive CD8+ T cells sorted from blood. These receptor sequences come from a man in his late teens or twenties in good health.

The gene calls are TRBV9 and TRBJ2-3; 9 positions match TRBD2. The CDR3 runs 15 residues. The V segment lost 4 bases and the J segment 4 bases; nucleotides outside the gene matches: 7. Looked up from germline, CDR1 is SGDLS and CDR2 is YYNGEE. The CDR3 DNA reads TGTGCCAGCAGCTCAAGCGGGGGGTCGGCAGATACGCAGTATTTT. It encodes CASSSSGGSADTQYF.

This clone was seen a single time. CDR3 sequence reads: CASSRRESSYNEQFF. For the CDR3, the DNA is TGTGCCAGCAGCCGGCGGGAGAGCTCCTACAATGAGCAGTTCTTC. V and J are TRBV6-4 and TRBJ2-1; TRBD2 aligns across 7 bases. The length of the CDR3 is 15 residues. Germline V gene lookup returns CDR1 MRHNA and CDR2 SNTAGT. V shed 6 bases and J 0 bases; nucleotides not matched to a gene: 5.

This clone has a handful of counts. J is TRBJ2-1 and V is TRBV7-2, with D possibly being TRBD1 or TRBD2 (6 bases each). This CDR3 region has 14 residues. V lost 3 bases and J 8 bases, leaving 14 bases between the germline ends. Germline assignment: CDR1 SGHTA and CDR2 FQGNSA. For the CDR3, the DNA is TGTGCCAGCAGCTTTATAGGGGGGCGGGATGAGCAGTTCTTC. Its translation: CASSFIGGRDEQFF.

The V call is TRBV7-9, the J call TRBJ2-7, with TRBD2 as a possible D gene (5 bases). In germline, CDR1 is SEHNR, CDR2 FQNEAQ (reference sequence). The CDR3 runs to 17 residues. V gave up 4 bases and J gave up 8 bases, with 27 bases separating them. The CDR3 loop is CASSSPSATRADLKQYF. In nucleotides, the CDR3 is TGTGCCAGCAGCTCACCCAGTGCAACTAGGGCAGATTTAAAGCAGTACTTC. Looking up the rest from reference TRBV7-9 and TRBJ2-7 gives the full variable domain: DTGVSQNPRHKITKRGQNVTFRCDPISEHNRLYWYRQTLGQGPEFLTYFQNEAQLEKSRLLSDRFSAERPKGSFSTLEIQRTEQGDSAMYLCASSSPSATRADLKQYFGPGTRLTVT.

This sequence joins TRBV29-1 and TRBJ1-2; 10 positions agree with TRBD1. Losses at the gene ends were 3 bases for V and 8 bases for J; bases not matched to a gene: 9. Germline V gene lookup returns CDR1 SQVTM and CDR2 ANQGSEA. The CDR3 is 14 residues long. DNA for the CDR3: TGCAGCGTTGACGCATGGGACAGGGGAAAGGGCTACACCTTC. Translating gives CSVDAWDRGKGYTF.

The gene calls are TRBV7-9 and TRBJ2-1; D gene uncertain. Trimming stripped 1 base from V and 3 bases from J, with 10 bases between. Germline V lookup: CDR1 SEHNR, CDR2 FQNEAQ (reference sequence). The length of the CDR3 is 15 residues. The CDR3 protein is CASSLGPTHYNEQFF. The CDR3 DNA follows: TGTGCCAGCAGCTTAGGGCCCACGCACTACAATGAGCAGTTCTTC. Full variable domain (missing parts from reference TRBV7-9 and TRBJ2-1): DTGVSQNPRHKITKRGQNVTFRCDPISEHNRLYWYRQTLGQGPEFLTYFQNEAQLEKSRLLSDRFSAERPKGSFSTLEIQRTEQGDSAMYLCASSLGPTHYNEQFFGPGTRLTVL.

DNA for the CDR3: TGTGCCTGGAGTGCAATTTGGGGTTTAGGGGAGACCCAGTACTTC. Residues: CAWSAIWGLGETQYF. The chain combines TRBV30 with TRBJ2-5; D gene uncertain. Deletions cut 1 base from V and 5 bases from J, with 17 bases between. The length of the CDR3 is 15 residues. CDR1 is GTSNPN, CDR2 SVGIG, per germline (reference sequence).

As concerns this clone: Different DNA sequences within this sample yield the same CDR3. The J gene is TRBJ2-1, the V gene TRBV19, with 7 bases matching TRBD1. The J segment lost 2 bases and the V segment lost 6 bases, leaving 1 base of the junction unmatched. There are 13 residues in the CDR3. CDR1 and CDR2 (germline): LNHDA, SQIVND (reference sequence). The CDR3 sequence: CASRTGTYNEQFF. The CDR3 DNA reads TGTGCCAGTAGGACAGGGACCTACAATGAGCAGTTCTTC.

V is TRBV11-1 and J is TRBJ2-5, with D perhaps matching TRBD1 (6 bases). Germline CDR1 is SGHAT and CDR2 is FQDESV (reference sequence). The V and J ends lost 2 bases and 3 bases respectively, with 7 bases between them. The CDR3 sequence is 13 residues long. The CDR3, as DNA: TGTGCCAGCAGCTTAACAGGGAAAGAGACCCAGTACTTC. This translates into CASSLTGKETQYF. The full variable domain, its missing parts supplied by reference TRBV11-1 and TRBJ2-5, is EAEVAQSPRYKITEKSQAVAFWCDPISGHATLYWYRQILGQGPELLVQFQDESVVDDSQLPKDRFSAERLKGVDSTLKIQPAELGDSAMYLCASSLTGKETQYFGPGTRLLVL.

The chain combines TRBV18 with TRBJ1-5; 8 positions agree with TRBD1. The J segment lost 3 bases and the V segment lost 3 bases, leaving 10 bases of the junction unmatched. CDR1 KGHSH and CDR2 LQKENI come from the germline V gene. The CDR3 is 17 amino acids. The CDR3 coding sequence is TGTGCCAGCTCACCCGACCTAGGACAGGGCATCAATCAGCCCCAGCATTTT. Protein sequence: CASSPDLGQGINQPQHF.

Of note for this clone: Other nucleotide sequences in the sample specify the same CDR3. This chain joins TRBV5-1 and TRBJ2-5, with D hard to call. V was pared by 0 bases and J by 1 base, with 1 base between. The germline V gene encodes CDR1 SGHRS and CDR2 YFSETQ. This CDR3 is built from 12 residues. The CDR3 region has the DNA TGCGCCAGCAGCTTGGTCCAAGAGACCCAGTACTTC. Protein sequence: CASSLVQETQYF.

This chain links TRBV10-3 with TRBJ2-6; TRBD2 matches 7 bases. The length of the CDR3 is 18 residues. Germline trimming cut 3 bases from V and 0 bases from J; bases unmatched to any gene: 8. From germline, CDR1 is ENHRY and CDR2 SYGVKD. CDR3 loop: CAISDTGTMSSGANVLTF. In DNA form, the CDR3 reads TGTGCCATCAGTGACACCGGGACTATGAGCTCTGGGGCCAACGTCCTGACTTTC.

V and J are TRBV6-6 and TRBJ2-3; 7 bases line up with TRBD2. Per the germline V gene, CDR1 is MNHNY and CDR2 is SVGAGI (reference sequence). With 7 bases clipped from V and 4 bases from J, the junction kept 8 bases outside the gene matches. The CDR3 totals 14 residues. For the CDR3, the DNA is TGTGCCAGCACCCTTACTAGCGTCGCAGATACGCAGTATTTT. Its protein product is CASTLTSVADTQYF.

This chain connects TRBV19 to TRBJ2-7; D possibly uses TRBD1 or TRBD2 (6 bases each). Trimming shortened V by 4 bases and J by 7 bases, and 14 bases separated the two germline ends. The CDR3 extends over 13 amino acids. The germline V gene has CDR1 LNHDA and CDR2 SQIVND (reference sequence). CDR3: CASSTTGGWEQYF. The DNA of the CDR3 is TGTGCCAGTAGTACAACCGGGGGCTGGGAGCAGTACTTC.

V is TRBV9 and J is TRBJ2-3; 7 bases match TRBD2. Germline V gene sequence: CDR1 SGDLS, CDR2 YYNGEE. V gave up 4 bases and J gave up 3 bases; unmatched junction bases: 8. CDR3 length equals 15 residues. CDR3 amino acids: CASSPGDYMTDTQYF. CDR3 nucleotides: TGTGCCAGCAGCCCCGGGGACTACATGACAGATACGCAGTATTTT.

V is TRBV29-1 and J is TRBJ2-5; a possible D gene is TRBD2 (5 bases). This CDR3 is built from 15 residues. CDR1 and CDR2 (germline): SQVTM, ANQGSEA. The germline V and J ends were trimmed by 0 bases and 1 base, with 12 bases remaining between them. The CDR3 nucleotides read TGCAGCGTTGAAGACCTCTCCCGGGGCCAAGAGACCCAGTACTTC. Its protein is CSVEDLSRGQETQYF.

The CDR3 DNA sequence: TGTGCCAGCAGGGGAGGGACAGCCTCCTACGAGCAGTACTTC. It translates to CASRGGTASYEQYF. J is TRBJ2-7 and V is TRBV27; TRBD1 or TRBD2 may be the D gene (7 bases each). Germline loops: CDR1 MNHEY, CDR2 SMNVEV (reference sequence). The CDR3 covers 14 residues. The V and J ends lost 6 bases and 0 bases respectively, with 12 bases between them.

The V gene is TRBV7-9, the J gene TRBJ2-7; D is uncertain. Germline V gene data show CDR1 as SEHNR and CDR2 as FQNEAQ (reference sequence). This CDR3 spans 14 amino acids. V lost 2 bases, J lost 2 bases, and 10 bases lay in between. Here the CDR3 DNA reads TGTGCCAGCAGCTTAAACGGAGTTGCCTACGAGCAGTACTTC. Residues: CASSLNGVAYEQYF.

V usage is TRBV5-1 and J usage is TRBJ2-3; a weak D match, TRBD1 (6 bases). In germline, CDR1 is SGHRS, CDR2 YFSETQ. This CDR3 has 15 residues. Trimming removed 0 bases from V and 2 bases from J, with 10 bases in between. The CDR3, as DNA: TGCGCCAGCAGCTTGGGGACAGAATTCACAGATACGCAGTATTTT. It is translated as CASSLGTEFTDTQYF.

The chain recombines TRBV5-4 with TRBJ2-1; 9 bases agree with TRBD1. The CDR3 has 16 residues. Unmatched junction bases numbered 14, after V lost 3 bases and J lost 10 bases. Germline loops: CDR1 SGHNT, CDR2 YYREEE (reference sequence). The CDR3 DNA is TGTGCCAGCAGCTCACAGGGACAGGGCACAAAGGAAGAGCAGTTCTTC. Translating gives CASSSQGQGTKEEQFF.

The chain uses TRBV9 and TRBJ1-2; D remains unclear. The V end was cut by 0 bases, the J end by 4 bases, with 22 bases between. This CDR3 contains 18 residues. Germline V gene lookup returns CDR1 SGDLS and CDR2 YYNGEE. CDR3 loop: CASSVVDTETLGSYGYTF. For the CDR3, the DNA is TGTGCCAGCAGCGTAGTCGACACAGAGACTCTTGGTAGCTATGGCTACACCTTC.

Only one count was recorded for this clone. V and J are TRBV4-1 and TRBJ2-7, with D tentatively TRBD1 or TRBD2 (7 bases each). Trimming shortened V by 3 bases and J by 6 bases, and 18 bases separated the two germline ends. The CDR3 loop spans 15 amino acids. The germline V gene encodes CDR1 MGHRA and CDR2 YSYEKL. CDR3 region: CASSQSQGGRLEQYF. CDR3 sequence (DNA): TGCGCCAGCAGCCAGAGCCAGGGGGGGAGGCTCGAGCAGTACTTC.

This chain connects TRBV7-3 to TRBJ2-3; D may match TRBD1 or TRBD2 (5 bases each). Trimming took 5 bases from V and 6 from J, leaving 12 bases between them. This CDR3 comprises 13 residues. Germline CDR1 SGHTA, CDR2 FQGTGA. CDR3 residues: CASSMGRPDTQYF. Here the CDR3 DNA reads TGTGCCAGCAGCATGGGACGACCCGATACGCAGTATTTT.

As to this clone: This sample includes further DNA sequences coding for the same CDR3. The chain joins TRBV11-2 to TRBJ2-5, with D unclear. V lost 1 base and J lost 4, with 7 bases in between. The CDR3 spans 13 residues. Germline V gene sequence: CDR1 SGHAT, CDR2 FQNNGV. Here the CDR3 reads CASSLVLRETQYF. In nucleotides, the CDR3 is TGTGCCAGCAGCTTAGTACTACGAGAGACCCAGTACTTC.

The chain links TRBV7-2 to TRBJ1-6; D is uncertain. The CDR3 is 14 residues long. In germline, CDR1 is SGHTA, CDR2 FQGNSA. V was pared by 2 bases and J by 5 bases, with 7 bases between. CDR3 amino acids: CASSLNPDNSPLHF. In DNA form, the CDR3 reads TGTGCCAGCAGCTTAAACCCAGATAATTCACCCCTCCACTTT.

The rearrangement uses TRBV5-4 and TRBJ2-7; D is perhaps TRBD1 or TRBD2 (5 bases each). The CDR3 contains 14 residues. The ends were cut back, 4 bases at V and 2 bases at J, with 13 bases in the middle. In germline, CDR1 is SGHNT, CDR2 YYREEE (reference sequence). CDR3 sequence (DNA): TGTGCCAGCAGCGTCCGGGACGGTGCCTACGAGCAGTACTTC. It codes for CASSVRDGAYEQYF. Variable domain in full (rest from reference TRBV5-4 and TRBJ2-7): ETGVTQSPTHLIKTRGQQVTLRCSSQSGHNTVSWYQQALGQGPQFIFQYYREEENGRGNFPPRFSGLQFPNYSSELNVNALELDDSALYLCASSVRDGAYEQYFGPGTRLTVT.

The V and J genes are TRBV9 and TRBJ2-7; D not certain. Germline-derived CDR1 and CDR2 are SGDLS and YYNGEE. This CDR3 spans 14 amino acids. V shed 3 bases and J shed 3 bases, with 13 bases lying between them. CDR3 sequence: CASSARTDYYEQYF. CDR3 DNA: TGTGCCAGCAGCGCCCGGACGGATTACTACGAGCAGTACTTC.